These 17 T cell receptor beta chains came from one sample sequenced in a study of T cells in Graves' hyperthyroidism and ophthalmopathy. Using RNA transcripts as the source, TCR beta CDR3 regions were amplified. During a first-round RT-PCR of the TCR CDR3, the HTBI primer set was used. Each CDR3 protein gets one entry after TCRdb re-called the multiplex PCR reads with MiXCR. This table has 400,000 or so distinct CDR3 sequences, about 16% appearing once. The specimen was blood. The source of these receptors is an older woman with Graves' ophthalmopathy.

The sample holds many counts of this clonotype. V gene TRBV5-1 combines with J gene TRBJ2-1, with 10 bases aligning to TRBD2. The CDR3 runs 18 residues. The germline CDR1 and CDR2 sequences are SGHRS and YFSETQ. V shed 2 bases, J shed 1 base, and the junction held 9 bases outside the gene matches. CDR3 amino acids: CASSFLRQAGGSYNEQFF. The CDR3 bases are TGCGCCAGCAGCTTTTTGCGGCAAGCGGGAGGGTCCTACAATGAGCAGTTCTTC.

This clonotype was counted only a few times. V usage is TRBV20-1 and J usage is TRBJ2-7; 9 nucleotides align to TRBD1. The CDR3 length is 13 residues. Trimming removed 5 bases from V and 2 bases from J; junction bases left unmatched: 4. The germline CDR1 and CDR2 sequences are DFQATT and SNEGSKA (reference sequence). The CDR3 region is CSAVRDRAYEQYF. In DNA form, the CDR3 reads TGCAGTGCTGTCCGGGACAGGGCCTACGAGCAGTACTTC.

This sequence joins TRBV7-9 and TRBJ2-7, with D possibly being TRBD1 (5 bases). The germline V gene encodes CDR1 SEHNR and CDR2 FQNEAQ (reference sequence). Trimming shortened V by 0 bases and J by 6 bases, and 9 bases separated the two germline ends. The CDR3 covers 13 residues. DNA for the CDR3: TGTGCCAGCAGCTTAGCATGGCAGGGCGAGCAGTACTTC. Its protein is CASSLAWQGEQYF.

This clonotype was seen repeatedly, ten times or more. The rearrangement uses TRBV27 and TRBJ1-5; D uncertain. In germline, CDR1 is MNHEY, CDR2 SMNVEV (reference sequence). This CDR3 is 15 amino acids long. With 0 bases removed from V and 7 bases from J, the gap between germline ends came to 13 bases. CDR3 sequence (DNA): TGTGCCAGCAGTTTATCGGCCTGGAACCGCCAGCCCCAGCATTTT. This encodes CASSLSAWNRQPQHF.

The table lists this clonotype with a few counts. The chain couples TRBV9 to TRBJ2-1; 11 nucleotides align to TRBD2. Looked up from germline, CDR1 is SGDLS and CDR2 is YYNGEE. After removal of 4 bases from V and 9 bases from J, the junction contained 12 bases not matched to a gene. The CDR3 totals 16 residues. CDR3 residues: CASSPELAGAFFEQFF. As DNA, the CDR3 is TGTGCCAGCAGCCCCGAACTAGCGGGAGCTTTCTTTGAGCAGTTCTTC.

The chain couples TRBV24-1 to TRBJ2-1; 12 bases agree with TRBD2. Germline V gives CDR1 KGHDR, CDR2 SFDVKD. V dropped 3 bases and J dropped 4; count of bases not matched to a gene: 21. The CDR3 has 22 residues. CDR3 DNA sequence: TGTGCCACCAGTGATCTTGGGGTCGGCCGAGGACTAGCGGGAAACCTATACAATGAGCAGTTCTTC. It is translated as CATSDLGVGRGLAGNLYNEQFF.

The chain has TRBV18 and TRBJ2-3, with TRBD2 matching over 8 bases. The CDR3 runs to 15 residues. CDR1 is KGHSH, CDR2 LQKENI, per germline. J was trimmed by 3 bases and V by 5 bases; bases with no gene match: 7. Written as DNA, the CDR3 is TGTGCCAGCTCAACGATAGGGACTAGGACAGATACGCAGTATTTT. This sequence encodes CASSTIGTRTDTQYF.

This clonotype was seen ten or more times. V and J are TRBV12-3 or TRBV12-4 and TRBJ2-7; the D is unclear. Trimming took off 1 base at V and 1 base at J, with 11 bases between the two ends. The CDR3 runs 15 residues. CDR3 sequence (DNA): TGTGCCAGCAGTTTAGGACCTGGGGTTTCCTACGAGCAGTACTTC. Protein: CASSLGPGVSYEQYF.

In its sample, this clonotype was seen many times. V is TRBV18 and J is TRBJ1-5; 7 bases are a match to TRBD1. CDR1 KGHSH and CDR2 LQKENI come from the germline V gene. The CDR3 length is 14 residues. Trimming cost V 5 bases and J 2 bases; bases outside gene matches: 3. DNA of the CDR3: TGTGCCAGCTCAGCCCAGGGGGGCAATCAGCCCCAGCATTTT. Translated: CASSAQGGNQPQHF.

This clonotype has at least ten counts. V is TRBV6-1 and J is TRBJ1-5; unclear D gene. CDR3 length equals 12 residues. V shed 1 base and J shed 4 bases, with 2 bases lying between them. Per germline, CDR1 MNHNS and CDR2 SASEGT. The CDR3 DNA sequence: TGTGCCAGCAGTGAAGTTAATCAGCCCCAGCATTTT. It codes for CASSEVNQPQHF.

About this clonotype itself: A much larger clone sits a single nucleotide away, making a read error possible. This is likely a read error, given that the CDR3 carries no conserved phenylalanine or tryptophan at its end. The V and J genes are TRBV20-1 and TRBJ2-1, with 10 bases fitting TRBD2. V lost 0 bases to trimming and J lost 8 bases; unmatched junction nucleotides: 10. The CDR3 extends over 16 amino acids. Germline-derived CDR1 and CDR2 are DFQATT and SNEGSKA (reference sequence). CDR3 sequence: CSARDLQREGLDEQFL. The CDR3 bases are TGCAGTGCTAGAGATCTCCAGCGGGAGGGCCTGGATGAGCAGTTCCTC.

This clonotype has more than one count but fewer than ten. The chain employs TRBV5-1 and TRBJ2-3, with 7 bases aligning to TRBD1. From germline, CDR1 is SGHRS and CDR2 YFSETQ. CDR3 length: 14 amino acids. V was clipped by 4 bases and J by 4 bases; unmatched bases: 6. CDR3 DNA: TGCGCCAGCAGCAGAGGGGGCACCGCAGATACGCAGTATTTT. It specifies CASSRGGTADTQYF.

This clonotype was found a few times. The gene calls are TRBV28 and TRBJ1-2; D is undetermined. Germline CDR1 reads MDHEN; CDR2 reads SYDVKM. V lost 7 bases, J lost 3 bases, and 15 bases lay in between. CDR3 length: 14 amino acids. CDR3 nucleotide sequence: TGTGCCAGCATCTCGCCCCGGCAGGACTATGGCTACACCTTC. This codes for CASISPRQDYGYTF.

This clonotype was detected many times. This chain links TRBV20-1 with TRBJ2-1; 9 bases agree with TRBD2. Looked up from germline, CDR1 is DFQATT and CDR2 is SNEGSKA (reference sequence). The CDR3 has 15 amino acids. V lost 1 base, J lost 7 bases, and 8 bases stayed unmatched. In nucleotides, the CDR3 is TGCAGTGCTAGAGGTGGCGGGAGGGCCCGGAATGAGCAGTTCTTC. Translated: CSARGGGRARNEQFF.

The sample holds many counts of this clonotype. The chain couples TRBV20-1 to TRBJ1-2, with 7 bases matching TRBD1. The germline CDR1 and CDR2 sequences are DFQATT and SNEGSKA (reference sequence). V lost 2 bases to trimming and J lost 0 bases; unmatched junction nucleotides: 3. The CDR3 contains 14 residues. CDR3 sequence: CSARRDSTNYGYTF. In DNA, the CDR3 is TGCAGTGCTAGAAGGGACAGCACTAACTATGGCTACACCTTC.

This clonotype came up many times. This sequence joins TRBV30 and TRBJ2-1, with D perhaps assigned TRBD1 or TRBD2 (5 bases each). The germline V gene encodes CDR1 GTSNPN and CDR2 SVGIG (reference sequence). The CDR3 runs to 11 residues. The germline V and J ends were trimmed by 5 bases and 7 bases, with 9 bases remaining between them. This chain's CDR3 is CAWSGRNEQFF. CDR3 in DNA: TGTGCCTGGTCGGGGCGGAATGAGCAGTTCTTC.

The V gene is TRBV5-5, the J gene TRBJ2-1; 14 nucleotides agree with TRBD2. Germline V CDR1 and CDR2: SGHKS, YYEKEE (reference sequence). CDR3 length equals 16 residues. J gave up 10 bases and V 4 bases, and 10 bases lay outside the gene matches. CDR3 DNA sequence: TGTGCCAGCAGCCGTACCGGGACTAGCGGGAGCGGAGAGCAGTTCTTC. This encodes CASSRTGTSGSGEQFF.